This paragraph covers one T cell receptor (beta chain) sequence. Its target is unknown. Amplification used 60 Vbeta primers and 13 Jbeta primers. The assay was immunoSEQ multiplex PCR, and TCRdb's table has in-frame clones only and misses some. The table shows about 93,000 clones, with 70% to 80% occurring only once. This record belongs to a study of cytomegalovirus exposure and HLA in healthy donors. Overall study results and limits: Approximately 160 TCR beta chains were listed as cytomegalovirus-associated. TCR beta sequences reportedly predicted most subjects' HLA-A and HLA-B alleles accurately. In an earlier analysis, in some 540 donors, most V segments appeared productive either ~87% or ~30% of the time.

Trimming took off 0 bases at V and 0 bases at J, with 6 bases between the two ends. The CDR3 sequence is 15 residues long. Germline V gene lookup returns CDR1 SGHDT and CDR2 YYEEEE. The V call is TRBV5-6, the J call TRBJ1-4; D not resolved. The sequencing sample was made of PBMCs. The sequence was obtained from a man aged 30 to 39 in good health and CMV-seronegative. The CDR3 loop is CASSLESATNEKLFF. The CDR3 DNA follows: TGTGCCAGCAGCTTGGAGTCAGCAACTAATGAAAAACTGTTTTTT.